This T cell receptor beta chain was recovered during a study of neurological immune-mediated disorders. A single record per CDR3 protein comes from TCRdb applying MiXCR to the 5' RACE reads. The sample consists of some 87,000 distinct CDR3 sequences, 5.5% to 6.5% of them appearing once. There are 16 residues in the CDR3. Losses at the gene ends were 6 bases for V and 2 bases for J; bases not matched to a gene: 13. Germline CDR1 SQVTM, CDR2 ANQGSEA. This clonotype has a count of ten or more. Time point reported: longitudinal time-point 2. What was sequenced was PBMCs. The V call is TRBV29-1, the J call TRBJ2-1; 7 bases line up with TRBD2. This TCR was sampled from a woman aged 55-70 years with multiple sclerosis. The CDR3 reads CSVAPEGGVTYNEQFF. In DNA, the CDR3 is TGCAGCGTGGCACCTGAGGGAGGGGTCACCTACAATGAGCAGTTCTTC.